The entry below describes one T cell receptor beta chain. The data are from a study of blood T cell repertoires in COVID-19. For the study at large: Both acute and convalescent COVID-19 samples were obtained from the United States, Italy and Spain.

Sequencing was performed with immunoSEQ multiplex PCR; in TCRdb, only in-frame clones are kept and a portion is missing. The sample has about 150,000 clones, around 84% seen once; the top ten hold roughly 8.3%. The sample was peripheral blood. The receptor comes from an older woman with COVID-19, enrolled during active disease.

CDR3 sequence: CASSLRAAGQNTEAFF. Written as DNA, the CDR3 is TGTGCCAGCAGCTTAAGAGCAGCCGGACAGAACACTGAAGCTTTCTTT. J is TRBJ1-1 and V is TRBV7-2; the D gene is possibly TRBD1 (5 bases). CDR3 length: 16 residues. Between the trimmed V and J ends, which lost 2 bases and 1 base, there was a span of 14 bases. Germline assignment: CDR1 SGHTA and CDR2 FQGNSA.